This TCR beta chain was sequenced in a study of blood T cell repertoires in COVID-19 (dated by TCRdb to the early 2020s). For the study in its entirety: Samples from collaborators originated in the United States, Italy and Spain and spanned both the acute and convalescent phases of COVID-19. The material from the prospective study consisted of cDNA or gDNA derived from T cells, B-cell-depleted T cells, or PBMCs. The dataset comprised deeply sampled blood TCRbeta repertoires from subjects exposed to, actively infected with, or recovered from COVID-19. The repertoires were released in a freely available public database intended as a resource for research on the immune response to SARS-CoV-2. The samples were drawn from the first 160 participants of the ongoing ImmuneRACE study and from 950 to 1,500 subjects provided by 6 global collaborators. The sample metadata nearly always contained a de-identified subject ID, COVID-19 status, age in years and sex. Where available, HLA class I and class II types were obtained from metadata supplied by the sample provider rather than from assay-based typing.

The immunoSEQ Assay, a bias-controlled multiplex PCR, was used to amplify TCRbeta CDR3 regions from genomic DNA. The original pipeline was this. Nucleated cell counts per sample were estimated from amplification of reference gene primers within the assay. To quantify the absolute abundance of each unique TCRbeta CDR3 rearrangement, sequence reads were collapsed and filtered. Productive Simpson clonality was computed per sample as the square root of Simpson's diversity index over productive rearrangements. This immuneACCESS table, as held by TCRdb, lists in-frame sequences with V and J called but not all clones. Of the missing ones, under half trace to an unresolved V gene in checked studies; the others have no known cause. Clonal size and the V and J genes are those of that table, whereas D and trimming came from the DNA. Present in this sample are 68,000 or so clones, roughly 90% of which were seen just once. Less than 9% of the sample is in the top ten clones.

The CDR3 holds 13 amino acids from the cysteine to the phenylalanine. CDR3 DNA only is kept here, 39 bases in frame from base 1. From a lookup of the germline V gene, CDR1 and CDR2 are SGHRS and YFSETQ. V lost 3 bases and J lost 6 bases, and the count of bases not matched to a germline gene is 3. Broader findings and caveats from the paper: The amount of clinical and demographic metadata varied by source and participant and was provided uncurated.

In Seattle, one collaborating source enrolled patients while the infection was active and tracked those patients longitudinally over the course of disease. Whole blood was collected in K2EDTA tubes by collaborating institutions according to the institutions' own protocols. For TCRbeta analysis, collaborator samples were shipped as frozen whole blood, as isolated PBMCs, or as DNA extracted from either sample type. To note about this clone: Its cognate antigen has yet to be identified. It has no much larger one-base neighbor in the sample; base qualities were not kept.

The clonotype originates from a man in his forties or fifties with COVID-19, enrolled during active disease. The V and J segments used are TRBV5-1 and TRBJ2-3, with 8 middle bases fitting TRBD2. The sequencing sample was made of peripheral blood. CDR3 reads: CASSSGGVDTQYF. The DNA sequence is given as TGCGCCAGCAGCTCGGGAGGGGTTGATACGCAGTATTTT.